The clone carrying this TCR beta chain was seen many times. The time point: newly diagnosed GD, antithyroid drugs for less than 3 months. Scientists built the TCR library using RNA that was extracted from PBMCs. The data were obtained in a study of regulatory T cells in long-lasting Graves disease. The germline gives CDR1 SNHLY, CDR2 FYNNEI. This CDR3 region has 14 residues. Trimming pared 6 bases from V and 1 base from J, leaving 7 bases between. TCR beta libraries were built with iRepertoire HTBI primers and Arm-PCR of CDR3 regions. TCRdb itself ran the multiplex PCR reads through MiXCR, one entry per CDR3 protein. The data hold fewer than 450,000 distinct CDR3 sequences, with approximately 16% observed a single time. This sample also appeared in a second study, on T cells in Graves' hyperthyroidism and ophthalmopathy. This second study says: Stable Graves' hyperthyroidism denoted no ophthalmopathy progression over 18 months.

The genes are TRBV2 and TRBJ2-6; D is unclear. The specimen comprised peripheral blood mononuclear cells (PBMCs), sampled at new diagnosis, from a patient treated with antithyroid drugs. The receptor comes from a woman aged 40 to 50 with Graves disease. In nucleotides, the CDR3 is TGTGCCAGCAGGGAATATTCTGGGGCCAACGTCCTGACTTTC. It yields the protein CASREYSGANVLTF.